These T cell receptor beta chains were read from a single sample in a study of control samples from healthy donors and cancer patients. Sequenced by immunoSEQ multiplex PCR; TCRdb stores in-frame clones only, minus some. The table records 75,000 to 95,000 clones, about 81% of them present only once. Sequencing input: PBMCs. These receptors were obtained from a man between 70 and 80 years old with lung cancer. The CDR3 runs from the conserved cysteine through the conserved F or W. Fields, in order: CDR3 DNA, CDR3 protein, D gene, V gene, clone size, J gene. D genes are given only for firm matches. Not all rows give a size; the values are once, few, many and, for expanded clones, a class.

CDR3nt: TGTGCCTGGGGCCTCACCTCTGGAAACACCATATATTTT; CDR3aa: CAWGLTSGNTIYF; d_gene: NA; v_gene: TRBV30; abundance: NA; j_gene: TRBJ1-3
CDR3nt: TGTGCCAGTTATACACAGGGGGCCCTGAGCACTGAAGCTTTCTTT; CDR3aa: CASYTQGALSTEAFF; d_gene: TRBD1; v_gene: TRBV7-9; abundance: NA; j_gene: TRBJ1-1
CDR3nt: TGTGCCAGCAGCTCAGGGGCAGTATCTGGAAACACCATATATTTT; CDR3aa: CASSSGAVSGNTIYF; d_gene: NA; v_gene: TRBV6-5; abundance: NA; j_gene: TRBJ1-3
CDR3nt: TGTGCCAGCAGCTGGCGCTACGAGCAGTACTTC; CDR3aa: CASSWRYEQYF; d_gene: NA; v_gene: TRBV7-9; abundance: few; j_gene: TRBJ2-7
CDR3nt: TGTGCCAGCAGTGAGGACCGAGTCTACGGTGATGAAGCTTTCTTT; CDR3aa: CASSEDRVYGDEAFF; d_gene: NA; v_gene: TRBV2; abundance: NA; j_gene: TRBJ1-1
CDR3nt: TGTGCCAGCAGCTTGGGCGACAGGTCACCCTCCTACGAGCAGTACTTC; CDR3aa: CASSLGDRSPSYEQYF; d_gene: NA; v_gene: TRBV5-6; abundance: NA; j_gene: TRBJ2-7
CDR3nt: TGTGCCAGCAGCCGACAGGGGGCGCGGGACACTGAAGCTTTCTTT; CDR3aa: CASSRQGARDTEAFF; d_gene: TRBD1; v_gene: TRBV7-9; abundance: NA; j_gene: TRBJ1-1
CDR3nt: TGTGCCAGCAGCCAGGGGGGCCGAGAGCAGTTCTTC; CDR3aa: CASSQGGREQFF; d_gene: NA; v_gene: TRBV4-2; abundance: NA; j_gene: TRBJ2-1
CDR3nt: TGTGCCAGCAGCTCCCGGACAGGGCGCACAGATACGCAGTATTTT; CDR3aa: CASSSRTGRTDTQYF; d_gene: TRBD1; v_gene: TRBV7-2; abundance: NA; j_gene: TRBJ2-3
CDR3nt: TGTGCCAGCGGGGACAGGGCGAACACTGAAGCTTTCTTT; CDR3aa: CASGDRANTEAFF; d_gene: TRBD1; v_gene: TRBV27; abundance: NA; j_gene: TRBJ1-1
CDR3nt: TGTGCCTGGAGCCCCCGCAGGCCCTTGACAGACTATAAGCAGTTCTTC; CDR3aa: CAWSPRRPLTDYKQFF; d_gene: NA; v_gene: TRBV30; abundance: NA; j_gene: TRBJ2-1
CDR3nt: TGCGCCAGCAGCTTTCCAGGGACAGGGACCGAAGCTTTCTTT; CDR3aa: CASSFPGTGTEAFF; d_gene: TRBD1; v_gene: TRBV5-1; abundance: NA; j_gene: TRBJ1-1
CDR3nt: TGTGCCAGTAGTTTTAGCGGGGGGAGCACAGATACGCAGTATTTT; CDR3aa: CASSFSGGSTDTQYF; d_gene: TRBD2; v_gene: TRBV19; abundance: once; j_gene: TRBJ2-3
CDR3nt: TGTGCCAGCAGCACTCAGGGGGCTGGAAACACCATATATTTT; CDR3aa: CASSTQGAGNTIYF; d_gene: TRBD1; v_gene: TRBV5-4; abundance: NA; j_gene: TRBJ1-3
CDR3nt: TGTGCCAGCAGCCTAGGACTAGCGGGGGCACGGGATGAGCAGTTCTTC; CDR3aa: CASSLGLAGARDEQFF; d_gene: TRBD2; v_gene: TRBV7-6; abundance: once; j_gene: TRBJ2-1
CDR3nt: TGTGCCAGCAGCCTACCCTCGACAGGGTCCAGCACAGATACGCAGTATTTT; CDR3aa: CASSLPSTGSSTDTQYF; d_gene: TRBD1; v_gene: TRBV7-9; abundance: NA; j_gene: TRBJ2-3
CDR3nt: TGTGCCACCAGTGACAATACAGGGATTCGCAATCAGCCCCAGCATTTT; CDR3aa: CATSDNTGIRNQPQHF; d_gene: NA; v_gene: TRBV24-1; abundance: NA; j_gene: TRBJ1-5
CDR3nt: TGTGCCAGCAGTGGAACCAGGGTTGATGAGCAGTTCTTC; CDR3aa: CASSGTRVDEQFF; d_gene: NA; v_gene: TRBV2; abundance: NA; j_gene: TRBJ2-1
CDR3nt: TGTGCCTGGAGTGTAGGCCCCTACGAGCAGTACTTC; CDR3aa: CAWSVGPYEQYF; d_gene: NA; v_gene: TRBV30; abundance: NA; j_gene: TRBJ2-7
CDR3nt: TGTGCCAGCAGTAACTTAGCGGGGGGGCAATTAGATGAGCAGTTCTTC; CDR3aa: CASSNLAGGQLDEQFF; d_gene: TRBD2; v_gene: TRBV6-2/TRBV6-3; abundance: NA; j_gene: TRBJ2-1
CDR3nt: TGTGCCAGCCTTTACCAGGGAGAGAACACAGATACGCAGTATTTT; CDR3aa: CASLYQGENTDTQYF; d_gene: NA; v_gene: TRBV6-6; abundance: NA; j_gene: TRBJ2-3
CDR3nt: TGCGCCAGCACCCTACCGGGGGGGGCGTCGGATGGCTACACCTTC; CDR3aa: CASTLPGGASDGYTF; d_gene: NA; v_gene: TRBV5-1; abundance: NA; j_gene: TRBJ1-2
CDR3nt: TGCGCCAGCAAAGAAAGTAGCGGAGCGACAGATACGCAGTATTTT; CDR3aa: CASKESSGATDTQYF; d_gene: NA; v_gene: TRBV10-2; abundance: NA; j_gene: TRBJ2-3
CDR3nt: TGTGCCAGCAGTCTAACGGGGGCTGGAAACACCATATATTTT; CDR3aa: CASSLTGAGNTIYF; d_gene: NA; v_gene: TRBV5-5; abundance: NA; j_gene: TRBJ1-3
CDR3nt: TGTGCCAGCAGTGGGTGGGCAGGGCTGGCCCAGTACTTC; CDR3aa: CASSGWAGLAQYF; d_gene: NA; v_gene: TRBV2; abundance: NA; j_gene: TRBJ2-5
CDR3nt: TGCGCCAGCACCATAGCACAGGGGAACTATGGCTACACCTTC; CDR3aa: CASTIAQGNYGYTF; d_gene: TRBD1; v_gene: TRBV5-1; abundance: NA; j_gene: TRBJ1-2
CDR3nt: TGTGCCAGCAGTGAAGGGGGACAGGGTTTTATGGCCCAGCATTTT; CDR3aa: CASSEGGQGFMAQHF; d_gene: TRBD1; v_gene: TRBV2; abundance: few; j_gene: TRBJ1-5
CDR3nt: TGTGCCAGCAACCTGGGGGCAGCCAAAAACATTCAGTACTTC; CDR3aa: CASNLGAAKNIQYF; d_gene: NA; v_gene: TRBV28; abundance: NA; j_gene: TRBJ2-4
CDR3nt: TGTGCCAGCAGCCTCAGTGTGGTTTCACCCCTCCACTTT; CDR3aa: CASSLSVVSPLHF; d_gene: NA; v_gene: TRBV14; abundance: NA; j_gene: TRBJ1-6
CDR3nt: TGTGCCAGTAGTGCGCTCACAGCGTACAATGAGCAGTTCTTC; CDR3aa: CASSALTAYNEQFF; d_gene: NA; v_gene: TRBV19; abundance: NA; j_gene: TRBJ2-1
CDR3nt: TGTGCCAGCAGCACGACAGGGGGCGCTGGGACAGATACGCAGTATTTT; CDR3aa: CASSTTGGAGTDTQYF; d_gene: TRBD1; v_gene: TRBV5-4; abundance: NA; j_gene: TRBJ2-3
CDR3nt: TGCAGCGCCCGGGACACCTCCTACGAGCAGTACTTC; CDR3aa: CSARDTSYEQYF; d_gene: NA; v_gene: TRBV29-1; abundance: NA; j_gene: TRBJ2-7
CDR3nt: TGTGCCAGCAGCTCCGGGACGGCGCCCTACGAGCAGTACTTC; CDR3aa: CASSSGTAPYEQYF; d_gene: NA; v_gene: TRBV9; abundance: NA; j_gene: TRBJ2-7
CDR3nt: TGTGCCAGCAAGCCGACTAGCGGGGCCTACGGCACAGATACGCAGTATTTT; CDR3aa: CASKPTSGAYGTDTQYF; d_gene: TRBD2; v_gene: TRBV28; abundance: NA; j_gene: TRBJ2-3
CDR3nt: TGTGCCAGCAGCCAAGATCGCGGACCCGCCTGGGGCACAGATACGCAGTATTTT; CDR3aa: CASSQDRGPAWGTDTQYF; d_gene: NA; v_gene: TRBV3-1/TRBV3-2; abundance: NA; j_gene: TRBJ2-3
CDR3nt: TGTGCCAGCAGAAGGGGCGGGGGGATACCTCCTCGCACAGATACGCAGTATTTT; CDR3aa: CASRRGGGIPPRTDTQYF; d_gene: TRBD2; v_gene: TRBV7-9; abundance: NA; j_gene: TRBJ2-3
CDR3nt: TGCGCCAGCAGCTTGGTTCCGTCAAACTCCTACGAGCAGTACTTC; CDR3aa: CASSLVPSNSYEQYF; d_gene: NA; v_gene: TRBV5-1; abundance: once; j_gene: TRBJ2-7
CDR3nt: TGTGCCAGCAGCGTAGAGGCAAGACAAGAGACCCAGTACTTC; CDR3aa: CASSVEARQETQYF; d_gene: NA; v_gene: TRBV9; abundance: NA; j_gene: TRBJ2-5